These T cell receptor beta chains were read from a single sample in a study of shared clonotypes between healthy human individuals. Data came from immunoSEQ multiplex PCR; TCRdb stores just in-frame clones and leaves some out. The sample includes millions of clones, 85% to 95% of them seen just once. The sequenced material came from naive CD8+ T cells sorted from blood. All receptors derive from a man aged 18 to 35 in good health. Each CDR3 is given with its conserved first and last residue. Each record gives: V gene, CDR3 protein.

V: TRBV14; CDR3: CASSQVPREGGYTF
V: TRBV5-3; CDR3: CATSSGGYEQYF
V: TRBV29-1; CDR3: CSVEPRLTEAFF
V: TRBV7-2; CDR3: CASSPQGPYEQYF
V: TRBV30; CDR3: CAWSSLGLADEQFF
V: TRBV5-1; CDR3: CASSLTGYEQYF
V: TRBV5-4; CDR3: CASSQRGYDTGELFF
V: TRBV4-3; CDR3: CASSPATHNEQFF
V: TRBV15; CDR3: CATSSGPSREAFSEKLFF
V: TRBV21-1; CDR3: CASSTKWTLGGLEEKLFF
V: TRBV6-1; CDR3: CASLRLASINEQYF
V: TRBV27; CDR3: CASSLSSGGQETQYF
V: TRBV4-1; CDR3: CASSQVQGAGQPQHF
V: TRBV5-6; CDR3: CASSLWGQEGTYEQYF
V: TRBV7-6; CDR3: CASSIERDFGETQYF
V: TRBV6-1; CDR3: CASSEPLSAFPKGTQYF
V: TRBV2; CDR3: CASSKNAPGDSPLHF
V: TRBV2; CDR3: CASTRQGDWETQYF
V: TRBV5-4; CDR3: CASSSVLDRGAGELFF
V: TRBV2; CDR3: CASDPAYRKTQYF
V: TRBV4-1; CDR3: CASSQEAGTVNQPQHF
V: TRBV11-3; CDR3: CASSLRGQGADTQYF
V: TRBV7-8; CDR3: CASSLKSVRMNTEAFF
V: TRBV19; CDR3: CASSPNQETQYF
V: TRBV10-3; CDR3: CAISGGTGGRYDSYEQYF
V: TRBV2; CDR3: CASREGQGESPLHF
V: TRBV27; CDR3: CASSPTGTGGLYEQYF
V: TRBV4-1; CDR3: CASSQEGPYEQYF
V: TRBV10-3; CDR3: CAIRPGTGLAGDGEQFF
V: TRBV29-1; CDR3: CSGNHRGLNYGYTF
V: TRBV25-1; CDR3: CASSEATGGGQATEAFF
V: TRBV7-9; CDR3: CASSLAAAGGAQYF
V: TRBV19; CDR3: CASSIAGRQGYEQYF
V: TRBV10-1; CDR3: CASSDLRTGTSGAFF
V: TRBV10-2; CDR3: CATADMFYEQYF
V: TRBV5-1; CDR3: CASSLLRGASTDTQYF
V: TRBV6-5; CDR3: CASSYVQGRGNEQFF
V: TRBV7-3; CDR3: CASSLTAGAQETQYF
V: TRBV6-5; CDR3: CASSYGSGQGEQFF
V: TRBV7-9; CDR3: CASSPRDDPYEQYF
V: TRBV5-1; CDR3: CASSWGADEAFF